This TCR beta chain stems from a study of technical replicates of blood from a few donors. Using immunoSEQ multiplex PCR, the repertoire was profiled, and TCRdb retains in-frame clones only, with some absent. The top ten clones hold around a tenth of a sample with fewer than 20,000 clones, about 79% of them seen once. The sequencing sample was made of PBMCs. The receptor's source is a human donor in good health. Some clones in this sample may be carry-over from other donors' samples.

CDR3 coding DNA: TGTGCCAGCTTACAGGGGAACAGGAACGAGCAGTACTTC. Protein: CASLQGNRNEQYF. V usage is TRBV28 and J usage is TRBJ2-7; TRBD1 matches 7 bases. Germline V gives CDR1 MDHEN, CDR2 SYDVKM. The CDR3 has 13 residues. The J segment lost 5 bases and the V segment lost 8 bases, leaving 9 bases of the junction unmatched.